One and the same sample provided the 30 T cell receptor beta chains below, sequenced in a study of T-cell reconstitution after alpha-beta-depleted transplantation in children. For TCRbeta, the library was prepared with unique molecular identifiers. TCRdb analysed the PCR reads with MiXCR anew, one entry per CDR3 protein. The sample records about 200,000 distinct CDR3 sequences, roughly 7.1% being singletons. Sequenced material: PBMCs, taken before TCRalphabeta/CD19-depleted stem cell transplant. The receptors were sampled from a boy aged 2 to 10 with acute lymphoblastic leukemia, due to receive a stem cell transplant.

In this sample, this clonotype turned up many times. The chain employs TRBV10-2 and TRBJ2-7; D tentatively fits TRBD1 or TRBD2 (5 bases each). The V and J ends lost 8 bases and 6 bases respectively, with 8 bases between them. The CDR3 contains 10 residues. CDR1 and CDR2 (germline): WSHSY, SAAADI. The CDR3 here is CASGGSEQYF. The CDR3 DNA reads TGCGCCAGCGGGGGATCCGAGCAGTACTTC.

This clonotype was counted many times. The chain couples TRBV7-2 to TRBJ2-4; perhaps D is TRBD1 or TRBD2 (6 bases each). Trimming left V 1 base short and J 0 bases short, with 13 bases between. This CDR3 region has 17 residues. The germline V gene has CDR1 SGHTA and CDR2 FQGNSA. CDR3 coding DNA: TGTGCCAGCAGCTTAGTTGGGGGGCTATTAGCCAAAAACATTCAGTACTTC. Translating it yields CASSLVGGLLAKNIQYF.

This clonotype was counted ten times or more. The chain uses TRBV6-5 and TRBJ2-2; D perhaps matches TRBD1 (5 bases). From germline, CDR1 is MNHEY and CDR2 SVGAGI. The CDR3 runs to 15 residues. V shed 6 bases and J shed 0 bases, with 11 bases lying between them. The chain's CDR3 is CASRPWGANTGELFF. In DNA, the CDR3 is TGTGCCAGCAGGCCTTGGGGCGCGAACACCGGGGAGCTGTTTTTT.

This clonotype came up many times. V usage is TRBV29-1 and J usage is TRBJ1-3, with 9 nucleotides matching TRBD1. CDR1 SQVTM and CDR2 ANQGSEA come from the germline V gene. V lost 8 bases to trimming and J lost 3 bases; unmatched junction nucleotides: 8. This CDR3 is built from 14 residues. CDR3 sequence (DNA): TGCAGCCCCGAAACAGGGGGCCATGGAAACACCATATATTTT. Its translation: CSPETGGHGNTIYF.

The CDR3 coding sequence is TGTGCCAGCAGTTACTCGAGGGTCCCACGCGGGCTAGCGGGGATGGAGACCCAGTACTTC. It specifies CASSYSRVPRGLAGMETQYF. V gene TRBV6-2 or TRBV6-3 combines with J gene TRBJ2-5; TRBD2 matches at 9 bases. CDR1 MNHEY and CDR2 SVGEGT come from the germline V gene. The CDR3 contains 20 residues. Losses at the gene ends were 0 bases for V and 5 bases for J; bases not matched to a gene: 19.

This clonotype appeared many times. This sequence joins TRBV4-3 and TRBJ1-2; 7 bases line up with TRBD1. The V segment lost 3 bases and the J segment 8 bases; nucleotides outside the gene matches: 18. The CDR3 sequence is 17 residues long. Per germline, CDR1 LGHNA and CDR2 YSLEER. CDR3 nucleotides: TGCGCCAGCAGCCACAGGATTATTTTTGACAGGGAAGAGGGCTACACCTTC. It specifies CASSHRIIFDREEGYTF.

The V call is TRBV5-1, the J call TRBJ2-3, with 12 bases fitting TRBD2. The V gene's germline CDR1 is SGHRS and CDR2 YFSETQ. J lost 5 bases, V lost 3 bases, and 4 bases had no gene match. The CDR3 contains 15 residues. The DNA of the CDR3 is TGCGCCAGCAGCTCCACTAGCGGGGGGCGAGATACGCAGTATTTT. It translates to CASSSTSGGRDTQYF.

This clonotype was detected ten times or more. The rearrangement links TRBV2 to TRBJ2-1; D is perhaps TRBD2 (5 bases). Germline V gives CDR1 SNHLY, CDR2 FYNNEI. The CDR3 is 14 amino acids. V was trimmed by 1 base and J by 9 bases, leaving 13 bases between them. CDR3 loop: CASSEGSGVGEQFF. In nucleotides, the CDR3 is TGTGCCAGCAGTGAAGGTTCCGGGGTAGGTGAGCAGTTCTTC. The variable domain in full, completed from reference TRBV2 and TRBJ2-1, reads EPEVTQTPSHQVTQMGQEVILRCVPISNHLYFYWYRQILGQKVEFLVSFYNNEISEKSEIFDDQFSVERPDGSNFTLKIRSTKLEDSAMYFCASSEGSGVGEQFFGPGTRLTVL.

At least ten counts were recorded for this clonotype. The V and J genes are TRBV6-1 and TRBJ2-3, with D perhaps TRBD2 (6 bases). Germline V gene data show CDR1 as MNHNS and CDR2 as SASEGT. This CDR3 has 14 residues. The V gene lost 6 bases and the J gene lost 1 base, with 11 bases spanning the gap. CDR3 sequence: CASSCGDCTDTQYF. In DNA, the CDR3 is TGTGCCAGCAGCTGTGGGGACTGCACAGATACGCAGTATTTT.

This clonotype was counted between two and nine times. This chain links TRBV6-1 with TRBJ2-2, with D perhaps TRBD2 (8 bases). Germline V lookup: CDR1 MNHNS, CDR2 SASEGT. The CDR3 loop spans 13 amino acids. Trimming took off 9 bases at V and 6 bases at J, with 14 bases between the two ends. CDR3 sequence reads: CASREGAAGELFF. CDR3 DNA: TGTGCCAGTCGGGAGGGGGCGGCCGGGGAGCTGTTTTTT.

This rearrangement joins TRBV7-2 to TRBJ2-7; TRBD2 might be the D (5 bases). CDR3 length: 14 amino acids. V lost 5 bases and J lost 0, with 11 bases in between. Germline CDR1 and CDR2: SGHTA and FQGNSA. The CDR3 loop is CASSQDSSSYEQYF. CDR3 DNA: TGTGCCAGCAGCCAGGACTCGAGCTCCTACGAGCAGTACTTC.

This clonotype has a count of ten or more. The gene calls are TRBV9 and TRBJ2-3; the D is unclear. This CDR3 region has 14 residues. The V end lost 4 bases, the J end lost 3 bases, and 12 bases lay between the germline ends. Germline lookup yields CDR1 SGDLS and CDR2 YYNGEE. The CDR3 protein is CASSQTSLTDTQYF. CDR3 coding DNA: TGTGCCAGCAGCCAGACGTCCTTGACAGATACGCAGTATTTT.

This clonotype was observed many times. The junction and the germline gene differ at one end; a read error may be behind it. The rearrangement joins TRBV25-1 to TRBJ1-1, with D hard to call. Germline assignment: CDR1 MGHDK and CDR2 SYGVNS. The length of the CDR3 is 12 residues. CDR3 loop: CASSAYNIEAFF. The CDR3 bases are TGTGCCAGCAGCGCCTATAACATTGAAGCTTTCTTT.

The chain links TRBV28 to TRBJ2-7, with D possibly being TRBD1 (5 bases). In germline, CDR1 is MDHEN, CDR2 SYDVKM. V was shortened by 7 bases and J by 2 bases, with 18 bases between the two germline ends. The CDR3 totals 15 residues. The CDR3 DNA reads TGTGCCAGCACCTCTACTTTGACAGAAGCCTACGAGCAGTACTTC. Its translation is CASTSTLTEAYEQYF. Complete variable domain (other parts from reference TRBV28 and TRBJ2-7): DVKVTQSSRYLVKRTGEKVFLECVQDMDHENMFWYRQDPGLGLRLIYFSYDVKMKEKGDIPEGYSVSREKKERFSLILESASTNQTSMYLCASTSTLTEAYEQYFGPGTRLTVT.

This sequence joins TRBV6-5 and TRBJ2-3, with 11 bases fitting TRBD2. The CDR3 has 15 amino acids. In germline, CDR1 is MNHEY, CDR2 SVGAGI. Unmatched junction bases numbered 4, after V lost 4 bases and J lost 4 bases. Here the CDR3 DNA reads TGTGCCAGCAGTTCCGGGACTAGCGGAGCAGATACGCAGTATTTT. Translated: CASSSGTSGADTQYF.

The CDR3: CASSLGAGLTFF. The CDR3 nucleotides read TGTGCCAGCAGCCTTGGGGCCGGCTTGACTTTCTTT. The gene calls are TRBV7-9 and TRBJ1-1; a weak D match, TRBD1 (5 bases). There are 12 residues in the CDR3. V lost 5 bases, J lost 12 bases, and 16 bases lay in between. Germline lookup yields CDR1 SEHNR and CDR2 FQNEAQ (reference sequence).

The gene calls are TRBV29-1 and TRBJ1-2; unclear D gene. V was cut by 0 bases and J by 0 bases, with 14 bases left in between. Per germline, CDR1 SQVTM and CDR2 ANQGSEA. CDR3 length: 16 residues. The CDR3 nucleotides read TGCAGCGTTGAAGATCGAGATCCCGAAACTAACTATGGCTACACCTTC. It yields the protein CSVEDRDPETNYGYTF.

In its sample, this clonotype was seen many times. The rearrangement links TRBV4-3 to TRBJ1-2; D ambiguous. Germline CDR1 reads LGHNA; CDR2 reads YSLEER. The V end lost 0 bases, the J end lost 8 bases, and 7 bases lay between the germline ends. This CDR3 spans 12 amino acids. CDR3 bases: TGCGCCAGCAGCCAAGACGGGGTGGGCTACACCTTC. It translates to CASSQDGVGYTF.

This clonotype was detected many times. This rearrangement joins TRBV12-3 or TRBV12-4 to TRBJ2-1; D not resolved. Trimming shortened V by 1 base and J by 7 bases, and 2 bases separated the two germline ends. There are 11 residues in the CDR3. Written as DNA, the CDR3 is TGTGCCAGCAGTTTAGTAAATGAGCAGTTCTTC. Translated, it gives CASSLVNEQFF.

As DNA, the CDR3 is TGTGCCAGCAGCTCGATGATGGATTCACCCCTCCACTTT. Encoded protein: CASSSMMDSPLHF. The gene calls are TRBV6-2 or TRBV6-3 and TRBJ1-6; no definite D call. The CDR3 extends over 13 amino acids. Trimming pared 6 bases from V and 8 bases from J, leaving 11 bases between. Germline V gene lookup returns CDR1 MNHEY and CDR2 SVGEGT.

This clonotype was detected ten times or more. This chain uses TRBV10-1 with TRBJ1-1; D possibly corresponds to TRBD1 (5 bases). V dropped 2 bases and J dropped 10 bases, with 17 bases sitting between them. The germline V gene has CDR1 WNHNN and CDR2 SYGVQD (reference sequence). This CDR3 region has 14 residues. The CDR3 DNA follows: TGCGCCAGCAGTGAGACCGGGACCCCCAGAGGAGCTTTCTTT. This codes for CASSETGTPRGAFF.

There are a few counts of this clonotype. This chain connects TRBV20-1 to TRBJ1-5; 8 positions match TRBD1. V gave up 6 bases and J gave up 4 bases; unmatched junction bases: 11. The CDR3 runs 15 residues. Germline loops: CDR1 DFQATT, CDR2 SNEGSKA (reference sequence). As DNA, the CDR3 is TGCAGTGCACCTACGGACAGGGTTGGGAATCAGCCCCAGCATTTT. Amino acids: CSAPTDRVGNQPQHF.

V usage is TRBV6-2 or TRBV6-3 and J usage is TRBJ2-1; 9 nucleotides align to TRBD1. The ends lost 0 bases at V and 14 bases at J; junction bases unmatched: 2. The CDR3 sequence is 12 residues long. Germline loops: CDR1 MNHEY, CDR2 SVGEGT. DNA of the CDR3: TGTGCCAGCAGTTACTCACGGGACAGGGAGTTCTTC. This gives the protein CASSYSRDREFF.

This CDR3 reads CSASGHLTPGELFF. CDR3 nucleotide sequence: TGCAGTGCTAGCGGACACCTCACCCCCGGGGAGCTGTTTTTT. The V call is TRBV20-1, the J call TRBJ2-2, with a weak D call TRBD1 (5 bases). The CDR3 has 14 residues. Trimming left V 3 bases short and J 6 bases short, with 14 bases between. Germline lookup yields CDR1 DFQATT and CDR2 SNEGSKA (reference sequence).

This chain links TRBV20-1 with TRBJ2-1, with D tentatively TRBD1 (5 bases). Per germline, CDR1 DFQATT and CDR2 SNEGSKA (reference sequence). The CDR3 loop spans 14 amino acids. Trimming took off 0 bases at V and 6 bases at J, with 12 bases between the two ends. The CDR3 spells CSARDLVTVNEQFF. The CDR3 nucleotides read TGCAGTGCTAGAGATCTTGTGACAGTCAATGAGCAGTTCTTC.

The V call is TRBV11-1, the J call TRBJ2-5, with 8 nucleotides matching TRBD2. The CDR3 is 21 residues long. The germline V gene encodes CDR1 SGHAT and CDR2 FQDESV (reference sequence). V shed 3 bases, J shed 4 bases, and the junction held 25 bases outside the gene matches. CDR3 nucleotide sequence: TGTGCCAGCAGCTTCCGAACCGGTCCTGGAGAGCGGGGGAATTCAAGAGAGACCCAGTACTTC. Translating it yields CASSFRTGPGERGNSRETQYF. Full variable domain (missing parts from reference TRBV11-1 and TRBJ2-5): EAEVAQSPRYKITEKSQAVAFWCDPISGHATLYWYRQILGQGPELLVQFQDESVVDDSQLPKDRFSAERLKGVDSTLKIQPAELGDSAMYLCASSFRTGPGERGNSRETQYFGPGTRLLVL.

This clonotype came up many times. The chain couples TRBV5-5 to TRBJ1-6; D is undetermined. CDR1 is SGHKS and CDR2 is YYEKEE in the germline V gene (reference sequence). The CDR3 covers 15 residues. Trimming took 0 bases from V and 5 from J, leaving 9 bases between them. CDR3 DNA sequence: TGTGCCAGCAGCTTGGCTGGAGTTAATAATTCACCCCTCCACTTT. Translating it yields CASSLAGVNNSPLHF.

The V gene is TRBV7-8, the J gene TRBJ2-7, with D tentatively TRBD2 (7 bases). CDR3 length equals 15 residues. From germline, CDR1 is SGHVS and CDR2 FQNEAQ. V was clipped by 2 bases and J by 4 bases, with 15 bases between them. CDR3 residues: CASSLPGRGGYEQYF. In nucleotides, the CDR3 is TGTGCCAGCAGCTTACCCGGCAGGGGAGGGTACGAGCAGTACTTC.

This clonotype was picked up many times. The CDR3 spells CSAPGVQETQYF. CDR3 coding DNA: TGCAGTGCCCCGGGAGTCCAAGAGACCCAGTACTTC. This chain connects TRBV20-1 to TRBJ2-5; tentatively, D is TRBD2 (6 bases). Germline lookup yields CDR1 DFQATT and CDR2 SNEGSKA (reference sequence). The CDR3 has 12 amino acids. With 6 bases removed from V and 1 base from J, the gap between germline ends came to 9 bases.

CDR3 nucleotide sequence: TGCGCCAGCAGCTTGGTATGGGGAAGTCGGGATGAAAAACTGTTTTTT. Translated: CASSLVWGSRDEKLFF. This chain links TRBV5-1 with TRBJ1-4; D ambiguous. Germline V gene data show CDR1 as SGHRS and CDR2 as YFSETQ. V lost 0 bases and J lost 6, with 15 bases in between. This CDR3 comprises 16 residues.